This TCR beta chain is drawn from a study of blood T cell repertoires in COVID-19. Generated by immunoSEQ multiplex PCR, the TCRdb table keeps only in-frame clones and is missing some. The table lists under 130,000 clones, roughly 80% of them singletons, with 15% in the top ten. Trimming took off 0 bases at V and 13 bases at J, with 7 bases between the two ends. This CDR3 is built from 11 residues. CDR1 and CDR2 from the germline V gene are MGHRA and YSYEKL. The chain employs TRBV4-1 and TRBJ2-1, with a weak D call TRBD2 (5 bases). The sequenced material came from peripheral blood. This clonotype originated in a woman aged 80 or over with acute or convalescent COVID-19. The CDR3 nucleotides read TGCGCCAGCAGCCAAGAAGACTACCAGTTCTTC. Translated, it gives CASSQEDYQFF.